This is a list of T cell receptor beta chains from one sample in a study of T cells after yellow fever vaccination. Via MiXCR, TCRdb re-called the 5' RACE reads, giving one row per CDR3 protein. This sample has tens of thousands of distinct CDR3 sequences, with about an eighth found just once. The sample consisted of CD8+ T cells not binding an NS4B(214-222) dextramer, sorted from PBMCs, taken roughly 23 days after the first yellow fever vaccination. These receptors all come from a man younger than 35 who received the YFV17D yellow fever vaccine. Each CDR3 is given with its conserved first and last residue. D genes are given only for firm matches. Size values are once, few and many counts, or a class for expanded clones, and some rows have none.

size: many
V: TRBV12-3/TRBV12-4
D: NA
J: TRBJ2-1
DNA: TGTGCCAGCAGTTTAAGGTTTGGGTATGAGCAGTTCTTC
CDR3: CASSLRFGYEQFF

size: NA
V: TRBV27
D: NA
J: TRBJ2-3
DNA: TGTGCCAGCCCCGGGGGGCGGGGCACAGATACGCAGTATTTT
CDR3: CASPGGRGTDTQYF

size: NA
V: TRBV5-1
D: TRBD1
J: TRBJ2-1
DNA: TGCGCCAGCAGCTTGGGTCTGCAAGACAGGGGGGTTTTCAATGAGCAGTTCTTC
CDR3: CASSLGLQDRGVFNEQFF

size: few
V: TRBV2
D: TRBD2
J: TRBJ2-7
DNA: TGTGCCAGCAGTGAAGAGAGCGGGGGTTTCTACGAGCAGTACTTC
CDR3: CASSEESGGFYEQYF

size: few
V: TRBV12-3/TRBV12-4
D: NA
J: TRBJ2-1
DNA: TGTGCCAGCAGTCGTGTCACCGGGGGACAAAATGAGCAGTTCTTC
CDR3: CASSRVTGGQNEQFF

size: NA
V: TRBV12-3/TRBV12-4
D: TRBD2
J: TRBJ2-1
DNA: TGTGCCAGCAGCCATACTAGCGGGGCCTACAATGAGCAGTTCTTC
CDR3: CASSHTSGAYNEQFF

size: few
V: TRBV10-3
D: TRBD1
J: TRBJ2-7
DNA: TGTGCCATCAGAGGAGACAGGGGACCCTACGAGCAGTACTTC
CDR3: CAIRGDRGPYEQYF

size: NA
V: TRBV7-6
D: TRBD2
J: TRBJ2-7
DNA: TGTGCCAGCAGCTTATCCTTAGGACTAGCGGCGATAACCTACGAGCAGTACTTC
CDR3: CASSLSLGLAAITYEQYF

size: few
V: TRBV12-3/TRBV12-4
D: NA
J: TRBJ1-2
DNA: TGTGCCAGCAGTACGGCTGCGGGTAACTATGGCTACACCTTC
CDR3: CASSTAAGNYGYTF

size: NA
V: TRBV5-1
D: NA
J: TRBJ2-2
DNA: TGCGCCAGCAGCCCGACGGACGCCTGGGCCGGGGAGCTGTTTTTT
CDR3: CASSPTDAWAGELFF

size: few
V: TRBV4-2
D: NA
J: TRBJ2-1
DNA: TGTGCCAGCAGCCAAGATTCCGGGGTTAATGAGCAGTTCTTC
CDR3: CASSQDSGVNEQFF

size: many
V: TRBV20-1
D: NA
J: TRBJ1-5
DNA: TGCAGTGCTCCGGTTGGGGAACATCAGCCCCAGCATTTT
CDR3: CSAPVGEHQPQHF